Shown below are 4 T cell receptor beta chains from a single sample sequenced in a study of blood T cell repertoires in COVID-19. The protocol was immunoSEQ multiplex PCR, while the TCRdb copy is restricted to in-frame clones and leaves out a portion. The data show about 230,000 clones, about 88% seen once. Sequencing was carried out using peripheral blood. These receptors originate from a woman aged 60-75 years with acute or convalescent COVID-19.

Details on this clone: The sample holds other DNA sequences that translate to the same CDR3. The chain uses TRBV30 and TRBJ1-1; D is perhaps TRBD1 (6 bases). V was trimmed by 0 bases and J by 2 bases, leaving 7 bases between them. Germline-derived CDR1 and CDR2 are GTSNPN and SVGIG (reference sequence). The CDR3 has 13 amino acids. CDR3 region: CAWSVQGNTEAFF. DNA of the CDR3: TGTGCCTGGAGTGTACAGGGTAACACTGAAGCTTTCTTT.

The J gene is TRBJ2-7, the V gene TRBV10-1; 7 nucleotides line up with TRBD1. Germline V gene sequence: CDR1 WNHNN, CDR2 SYGVQD (reference sequence). The length of the CDR3 is 13 residues. The V and J ends lost 1 base and 6 bases, in that order; junction bases with no gene match: 3. CDR3 DNA: TGCGCCAGCAGTGAGTACAGGGGCGGCGAGCAGTACTTC. Translating gives CASSEYRGGEQYF.

The chain is built from TRBV6-2 or TRBV6-3 and TRBJ1-1; D unresolved. V was shortened by 0 bases and J by 0 bases, with 8 bases between the two germline ends. The CDR3 is 15 amino acids. Per germline, CDR1 MNHEY and CDR2 SVGEGT. In DNA, the CDR3 is TGTGCCAGCAGTTACTCAGGGAGGGTGAACACTGAAGCTTTCTTT. It yields the protein CASSYSGRVNTEAFF.

This chain joins TRBV7-9 and TRBJ2-1; D is perhaps TRBD2 (5 bases). Trimming left V 2 bases short and J 9 bases short, with 8 bases between. CDR1 and CDR2 (germline): SEHNR, FQNEAQ (reference sequence). This CDR3 has 12 amino acids. As DNA, the CDR3 is TGTGCCAGCAGCTTAAAGAGCGGTGAGCAGTTCTTC. It is translated as CASSLKSGEQFF.